The 26 T cell receptor beta chains given below trace back to one sample, sequenced in a study of cytomegalovirus exposure and HLA in healthy donors. PCR used 60 Vbeta primers and 13 Jbeta primers. The assay was immunoSEQ multiplex PCR, and TCRdb's table has in-frame clones only and misses some. The sample yields about 120,000 clones, over 65% seen once. The sequenced sample consisted of PBMCs. The receptors shown here come from a female donor in good health and CMV-seronegative.

The gene calls are TRBV18 and TRBJ2-7, with TRBD1 identical over 8 bases. The trim removed 3 bases at V and 2 bases at J, leaving 9 bases unmatched. CDR3 length: 16 residues. Germline V CDR1 and CDR2: KGHSH, LQKENI. The CDR3 protein is CASSPGREQGAYEQYF. The CDR3 DNA reads TGTGCCAGCTCACCGGGGCGGGAACAGGGGGCCTACGAGCAGTACTTC.

In its sample, this clone was seen a few times. V and J are TRBV5-1 and TRBJ1-6; D is undetermined. The CDR3 extends over 16 amino acids. Germline CDR1 SGHRS, CDR2 YFSETQ. The V end was cut by 4 bases, the J end by 7 bases, with 18 bases between. The chain's CDR3 is CASSTSPDIGNSPLHF. In DNA, the CDR3 is TGCGCCAGCAGCACCTCCCCCGACATAGGCAATTCACCCCTCCACTTT.

This clone came up once. The chain couples TRBV7-8 to TRBJ1-6; TRBD1 agrees at 7 bases. This CDR3 is built from 19 residues. V trimming: 5 bases; J trimming: 14 bases; junction bases outside the gene matches: 27. Germline-derived CDR1 and CDR2 are SGHVS and FQNEAQ. The CDR3 is CASSPNRQVGQSGTGALHF. Written as DNA, the CDR3 is TGTGCCAGCAGCCCTAACAGACAGGTGGGACAGAGCGGAACCGGCGCCCTCCACTTT. The variable domain in full, completed from reference TRBV7-8 and TRBJ1-6, reads GAGVSQSPRYKVAKRGQDVALRCDPISGHVSLFWYQQALGQGPEFLTYFQNEAQLDKSGLPSDRFFAERPEGSVSTLKIQRTQQEDSAVYLCASSPNRQVGQSGTGALHFGNGTRLTVT.

This clone has just a few counts. The chain joins TRBV6-5 to TRBJ1-1; D may be TRBD1 (6 bases). Trimming pared 6 bases from V and 6 bases from J, leaving 11 bases between. The CDR3 sequence is 12 residues long. In germline, CDR1 is MNHEY, CDR2 SVGAGI. CDR3 amino acids: CASRSTGSEAFF. CDR3 in DNA: TGTGCCAGCAGATCTACAGGGTCTGAAGCTTTCTTT.

This clone has just a few counts. This chain connects TRBV6-5 to TRBJ1-6; the D gene is possibly TRBD1 (6 bases). V dropped 8 bases and J dropped 9 bases, with 17 bases sitting between them. The CDR3 has 14 residues. The germline gives CDR1 MNHEY, CDR2 SVGAGI. The CDR3 DNA reads as TGTGCCAGCTCGGAACAGGGTAGTGGTTCACCCCTCCACTTT. Translation gives CASSEQGSGSPLHF.

A few counts support this clone. V gene TRBV6-4 combines with J gene TRBJ2-2; weak D call: TRBD1 (5 bases). The CDR3 runs 13 residues. The germline V gene has CDR1 MRHNA and CDR2 SNTAGT. With 3 bases removed from V and 4 bases from J, the gap between germline ends came to 6 bases. CDR3 nucleotides: TGTGCCAGCAGTGAACAGGCCACCGGGGAGCTGTTTTTT. Its translation: CASSEQATGELFF.

This chain links TRBV30 with TRBJ1-1; D might be TRBD1 (6 bases). The CDR3 covers 14 residues. Germline CDR1 is GTSNPN and CDR2 is SVGIG (reference sequence). V shed 4 bases and J shed 7 bases, with 19 bases lying between them. CDR3 sequence: CAWIEEGERLEAFF. In DNA form, the CDR3 reads TGTGCCTGGATAGAAGAGGGGGAGCGACTTGAAGCTTTCTTT.

The chain uses TRBV7-9 and TRBJ2-5, with unresolved D. CDR1 and CDR2 from the germline V gene are SEHNR and FQNEAQ (reference sequence). The V end was cut by 0 bases, the J end by 1 base, with 9 bases between. The CDR3 runs 15 residues. The chain's CDR3 is CASSLAPPSQETQYF. CDR3 nucleotide sequence: TGTGCCAGCAGCTTAGCGCCCCCTAGCCAAGAGACCCAGTACTTC.

The V gene is TRBV7-8, the J gene TRBJ1-5; TRBD1 matches 7 bases. J was trimmed by 0 bases and V by 5 bases; bases with no gene match: 13. The CDR3 is 18 amino acids. Germline-derived CDR1 and CDR2 are SGHVS and FQNEAQ. DNA for the CDR3: TGTGCCAGCAGCCTCCATTACAGGGGTGTCGATAGCAATCAGCCCCAGCATTTT. Protein: CASSLHYRGVDSNQPQHF.

This clone was counted a single time. The gene calls are TRBV7-3 and TRBJ2-7; 12 bases are shared with TRBD2. V dropped 5 bases and J dropped 2; count of bases not matched to a gene: 16. Per germline, CDR1 SGHTA and CDR2 FQGTGA. This CDR3 is built from 19 residues. The CDR3 loop reads CASSPPFAGLAGRAYEQYF. The CDR3 DNA reads as TGTGCCAGCAGCCCCCCCTTTGCTGGACTAGCGGGGCGAGCCTACGAGCAGTACTTC.

The V gene is TRBV18, the J gene TRBJ1-2, with D maybe TRBD1 (5 bases). The CDR3 is 14 residues long. Germline V gives CDR1 KGHSH, CDR2 LQKENI. V lost 0 bases to trimming and J lost 6 bases, with 11 bases between them. The CDR3 loop is CASSPPVTVNGYTF. In nucleotides, the CDR3 is TGTGCCAGCTCACCACCGGTGACAGTGAATGGCTACACCTTC.

J is TRBJ2-5 and V is TRBV7-2, with 9 bases aligning to TRBD2. CDR1 and CDR2 from the germline V gene are SGHTA and FQGNSA. J was trimmed by 1 base and V by 6 bases; bases with no gene match: 6. The CDR3 loop spans 15 amino acids. The CDR3 is CASSAAGGIQETQYF. Written as DNA, the CDR3 is TGTGCCAGCAGTGCAGCGGGGGGAATCCAAGAGACCCAGTACTTC. The variable domain in full, with the rest retrieved from reference TRBV7-2 and TRBJ2-5, is GAGVSQSPSNKVTEKGKDVELRCDPISGHTALYWYRQSLGQGLEFLIYFQGNSAPDKSGLPSDRFSAERTGGSVSTLTIQRTQQEDSAVYLCASSAAGGIQETQYFGPGTRLLVL.

This chain uses TRBV10-1 with TRBJ1-6, with TRBD1 matching 8 bases. V shed 9 bases, J shed 9 bases, and the junction held 4 bases outside the gene matches. CDR1 WNHNN and CDR2 SYGVQD come from the germline V gene (reference sequence). This CDR3 region has 12 residues. The CDR3 DNA reads as TGCGCCAGGAGGACAGGGACTTCACCCCTCCACTTT. It translates to CARRTGTSPLHF.

V gene TRBV7-8 combines with J gene TRBJ2-5; 8 bases are shared with TRBD1. CDR3 length equals 15 residues. Germline CDR1 is SGHVS and CDR2 is FQNEAQ. Trimming at V came to 3 bases and at J to 5 bases, leaving 8 bases not matched to a gene. The CDR3 coding sequence is TGTGCCAGCAGCTTTTCAGGGGGCGAGAGGGAGACCCAGTACTTC. Translating gives CASSFSGGERETQYF.

The chain carries TRBV7-6 and TRBJ2-5, with 7 bases matching TRBD1. The V segment lost 10 bases and the J segment 1 base; nucleotides outside the gene matches: 6. Looked up from germline, CDR1 is SGHVS and CDR2 is FNYEAQ. The CDR3 length is 13 residues. CDR3 DNA: TGTGCCACGTCAGGGGGTGCCCAAGAGACCCAGTACTTC. It is translated as CATSGGAQETQYF.

The chain combines TRBV2 with TRBJ2-5, with 12 bases matching TRBD2. Germline V lookup: CDR1 SNHLY, CDR2 FYNNEI. The junction had 10 bases not matched to a gene; V was cut back by 3 bases and J by 2 bases. This CDR3 is built from 18 residues. CDR3 protein: CASSDPLAGGGKQETQYF. CDR3 DNA sequence: TGTGCCAGCAGTGATCCCCTAGCGGGGGGGGGTAAACAAGAGACCCAGTACTTC.

The CDR3 DNA reads TGTGCCAGCAGCGTAGGGGGGACTCGCGAGGAGACCCAGTACTTC. Translated, it gives CASSVGGTREETQYF. J is TRBJ2-5 and V is TRBV9; D possibly corresponds to TRBD2 (6 bases). This CDR3 is built from 15 residues. Trimming cost V 0 bases and J 5 bases, with 14 bases left between them. CDR1 is SGDLS and CDR2 is YYNGEE in the germline V gene.

The chain employs TRBV2 and TRBJ1-5; 8 bases fit TRBD1. Per the germline V gene, CDR1 is SNHLY and CDR2 is FYNNEI. This CDR3 is 15 amino acids long. Trimming at V came to 6 bases and at J to 6 bases, leaving 10 bases not matched to a gene. The CDR3 reads CASSHRTGKSQPQHF. The CDR3 DNA follows: TGTGCCAGCAGCCATAGGACAGGGAAGAGTCAGCCCCAGCATTTT.

The V and J genes are TRBV7-6 and TRBJ2-1; TRBD2 agrees at 8 bases. The J segment lost 2 bases and the V segment lost 1 base, leaving 4 bases of the junction unmatched. CDR3 size: 16 residues. The germline V gene encodes CDR1 SGHVS and CDR2 FNYEAQ. CDR3 nucleotide sequence: TGTGCCAGCAGCTTAGGGTCGGGGGGGCCCTACAATGAGCAGTTCTTC. Translation gives CASSLGSGGPYNEQFF.

There are a few counts of this clone. V usage is TRBV10-2 and J usage is TRBJ1-5; D is perhaps TRBD1 (6 bases). Germline V gene sequence: CDR1 WSHSY, CDR2 SAAADI. V lost 2 bases and J lost 3, with 11 bases in between. The CDR3 is made up of 15 amino acids. The CDR3 coding sequence is TGCGCCAGCAGTGAGGTTGGACAGATCAATCAGCCCCAGCATTTT. Translating it yields CASSEVGQINQPQHF.

This clone was counted once. The CDR3 DNA follows: TGTGCCAGCAGCGTAGCTACTAAGGGGAATGGCGGCTACACCTTC. As protein: CASSVATKGNGGYTF. The V gene is TRBV9, the J gene TRBJ1-2; TRBD1 is a possible D gene (5 bases). The CDR3 contains 15 residues. Germline-derived CDR1 and CDR2 are SGDLS and YYNGEE. Trimming stripped 0 bases from V and 8 bases from J, with 17 bases between.

V usage is TRBV11-2 and J usage is TRBJ1-2, with 8 bases identical to TRBD1. The CDR3 length is 16 residues. Germline-derived CDR1 and CDR2 are SGHAT and FQNNGV. J was trimmed by 6 bases and V by 5 bases; bases with no gene match: 14. Here the CDR3 reads CASSNRRRQDRDGYTF. In nucleotides, the CDR3 is TGTGCCAGCAGCAACCGCCGCCGACAGGACAGGGATGGCTACACCTTC.

The chain carries TRBV6-1 and TRBJ2-7; 9 bases are a match to TRBD1. The ends lost 6 bases at V and 4 bases at J; junction bases unmatched: 7. Germline-derived CDR1 and CDR2 are MNHNS and SASEGT. The CDR3 covers 14 residues. The CDR3 sequence is CASSIRDRVYEQYF. The CDR3 DNA reads as TGTGCCAGCAGCATCCGGGACAGGGTTTACGAGCAGTACTTC.

The rearrangement uses TRBV4-1 and TRBJ2-1, with 9 bases fitting TRBD2. V gave up 6 bases and J gave up 4 bases; unmatched junction bases: 7. The length of the CDR3 is 15 residues. Germline V gives CDR1 MGHRA, CDR2 YSYEKL. The CDR3 reads CASSLGLAPYNEQFF. Here the CDR3 DNA reads TGCGCCAGCAGTCTGGGACTAGCCCCGTACAATGAGCAGTTCTTC.

The rearrangement uses TRBV6-1 and TRBJ2-2; perhaps TRBD2 as D (5 bases). The ends were cut back, 4 bases at V and 1 base at J, with 10 bases in the middle. The CDR3 has 15 amino acids. In germline, CDR1 is MNHNS, CDR2 SASEGT. The CDR3 loop reads CASSALAGNTGELFF. DNA of the CDR3: TGTGCCAGCAGTGCGTTGGCGGGGAACACCGGGGAGCTGTTTTTT.

This clone was seen more than once but under ten times. CDR3 loop: CASSQDSSYEQYF. The CDR3 region has the DNA TGCGCCAGCAGCCAAGATTCTTCCTACGAGCAGTACTTC. This rearrangement joins TRBV4-1 to TRBJ2-7, with no clear D. This CDR3 region has 13 residues. V was shortened by 0 bases and J by 1 base, with 4 bases between the two germline ends. CDR1 and CDR2 from the germline V gene are MGHRA and YSYEKL.